Listed below are T cell receptor beta chains from one sample, sequenced in a study of CD8+ T cells in alopecia areata. The protocol was immunoSEQ multiplex PCR, while the TCRdb copy is restricted to in-frame clones and leaves out a portion. The table has around 60,000 clones, roughly 46% seen once. Sequences were derived from CD8+ T cells sorted from blood, sampled around week 36, from a patient treated with tofacitinib. The origin of the receptors is a human donor with alopecia areata. CDR3s leave out the opening cysteine and the closing phenylalanine or tryptophan.

j_call cdr3_length v_call cdr3_aa
TRBJ2-5 10 TRBV7-6 ASSLSVETQY
TRBJ1-1 11 TRBV25-1 ASSEFVGGEAF
TRBJ2-7 10 TRBV5-3 ASWDRGHEQY
TRBJ1-1 11 TRBV2 ASSGQGNTEAF
TRBJ2-7 11 TRBV29-1 SVEDLDHYEQY
TRBJ2-7 11 TRBV27 ASRLAATYEQY
TRBJ2-7 11 TRBV29-1 SVEGGRPYEQY
TRBJ2-5 12 TRBV4-1 ASSGRGLDETQY
TRBJ2-3 12 TRBV30 AWSGGTGADTQY
. 12 TRBV19 ASSIGGGSYEQY
TRBJ1-1 9 TRBV30 AWSVPTEAF
TRBJ2-7 10 TRBV29-1 SAEGPGYEQY
TRBJ2-5 11 TRBV10-2 ASSNAETSGLY
TRBJ2-6 12 TRBV4-1 ASKVDSGANVLT
TRBJ2-1 12 TRBV29-1 SVEVGQGMYEQF
TRBJ2-1 11 TRBV30 AYTGSSYNEQF
TRBJ2-3 11 TRBV6-1 ASSRTYTDTQY
TRBJ1-3 13 TRBV11-2 ASSLGAGVGNTIY
TRBJ1-1 12 TRBV30 AWTQGQDGTEAF
TRBJ2-7 12 TRBV4-3 ASSQGPRGTEQY
TRBJ1-4 14 TRBV4-3 ASSQDPDMTPEKLF
TRBJ2-1 13 TRBV29-1 SVDERLAGYNEQF
TRBJ2-1 10 TRBV30 AWRDGTARQF
TRBJ2-5 14 TRBV30 ASPGTSGTFQETQY